Following are 20 T cell receptor beta chains from one sample sequenced in a study of blood T cell repertoires in COVID-19. The assay was immunoSEQ multiplex PCR, and TCRdb's table has in-frame clones only and misses some. The sample has approximately 190,000 clones, roughly 82% seen once. Sequencing was performed on PBMCs or T cells enriched from blood (not recorded which). Every receptor here comes from a woman in her sixties with acute COVID-19.

The rearrangement links TRBV5-4 to TRBJ1-6; D possibly corresponds to TRBD1 (5 bases). This CDR3 spans 14 amino acids. Germline-derived CDR1 and CDR2 are SGHNT and YYREEE (reference sequence). V was cut by 0 bases and J by 7 bases, with 8 bases left in between. The CDR3 bases are TGTGCCAGCAGCTTGGGACAGAGCAATTCACCCCTCCACTTT. Its translation is CASSLGQSNSPLHF.

This clone was recorded once. In nucleotides, the CDR3 is TGTGCCAGCAGCCCGGCCCTAGCGGGGGGGAGGGCGTACTTC. It codes for CASSPALAGGRAYF. The V call is TRBV7-2, the J call TRBJ2-5; 12 bases fit TRBD2. The germline V gene has CDR1 SGHTA and CDR2 FQGNSA. V was clipped by 5 bases and J by 13 bases; unmatched bases: 11. This CDR3 has 14 amino acids.

V usage is TRBV9 and J usage is TRBJ2-7, with TRBD2 matching over 9 bases. J was trimmed by 0 bases and V by 0 bases; bases with no gene match: 4. Per germline, CDR1 SGDLS and CDR2 YYNGEE. The CDR3 has 16 residues. The CDR3 here is CASSVGLAGISYEQYF. In nucleotides, the CDR3 is TGTGCCAGCAGCGTAGGGCTAGCGGGGATCTCCTACGAGCAGTACTTC.

V gene TRBV6-5 combines with J gene TRBJ1-2; 7 bases map to TRBD1. Germline CDR1 reads MNHEY; CDR2 reads SVGAGI. The junction had 3 bases not matched to a gene; V was cut back by 2 bases and J by 3 bases. This CDR3 has 14 residues. CDR3: CASSYDRAYYGYTF. The CDR3 nucleotides read TGTGCCAGCAGTTACGACAGGGCTTACTATGGCTACACCTTC.

This chain uses TRBV7-2 with TRBJ2-7, with 7 bases fitting TRBD1. The CDR3 runs 14 residues. The trim removed 9 bases at V and 2 bases at J, leaving 10 bases unmatched. Germline loops: CDR1 SGHTA, CDR2 FQGNSA. The CDR3 DNA reads TGTGCCAGTAGGTCTGGGCAGGGGGCCTACGAGCAGTACTTC. The encoded protein is CASRSGQGAYEQYF.

This chain connects TRBV12-3 or TRBV12-4 to TRBJ2-3; D is uncertain. This CDR3 spans 13 amino acids. V lost 7 bases, J lost 4 bases, and 12 bases lay in between. CDR3 amino acids: CASTNFFPDTQYF. In DNA form, the CDR3 reads TGTGCCAGCACCAACTTCTTCCCAGATACGCAGTATTTT.

The chain combines TRBV6-5 with TRBJ2-7; 10 bases line up with TRBD1. Per germline, CDR1 MNHEY and CDR2 SVGAGI. Losses at the gene ends were 8 bases for V and 4 bases for J; bases not matched to a gene: 5. The CDR3 is 13 residues long. The CDR3 protein is CASADRGQYEQYF. CDR3 nucleotide sequence: TGTGCCAGCGCAGACAGGGGGCAGTACGAGCAGTACTTC.

CDR3 protein: CASSERPERGDTQYF. The CDR3, as DNA: TGCGCCAGCAGTGAGCGGCCTGAACGAGGGGATACGCAGTATTTT. This chain uses TRBV10-1 with TRBJ2-3; D may be TRBD2 (5 bases). CDR3 length: 15 amino acids. The V and J ends lost 2 bases and 6 bases respectively, with 15 bases between them. The V gene's germline CDR1 is WNHNN and CDR2 SYGVQD (reference sequence).

This sequence joins TRBV9 and TRBJ1-2; D gene uncertain. V lost 1 base, J lost 4 bases, and 5 bases lay in between. Germline V lookup: CDR1 SGDLS, CDR2 YYNGEE. This CDR3 has 12 residues. Here the CDR3 DNA reads TGTGCCAGCAGCGTAAACAGCTATGGCTACACCTTC. Its translation is CASSVNSYGYTF.

The V and J genes are TRBV7-2 and TRBJ2-5, with TRBD2 matching over 8 bases. Germline V gene lookup returns CDR1 SGHTA and CDR2 FQGNSA. The CDR3 spans 16 residues. V lost 5 bases, J lost 4 bases, and 12 bases stayed unmatched. This CDR3 reads CASSLNGAGVGETQYF. In DNA form, the CDR3 reads TGTGCCAGCAGCCTGAACGGAGCGGGAGTGGGAGAGACCCAGTACTTC.

This rearrangement joins TRBV6-2 or TRBV6-3 to TRBJ2-7; 7 bases map to TRBD2. This CDR3 spans 16 amino acids. Germline V gives CDR1 MNHEY, CDR2 SVGEGT. The V gene end was trimmed by 2 bases and the J gene end by 0 bases; junction bases not matched to a gene: 7. The CDR3 protein is CASSYPPSGASYEQYF. The CDR3 bases are TGTGCCAGCAGTTACCCACCCAGCGGGGCCTCCTACGAGCAGTACTTC.

This chain connects TRBV6-5 to TRBJ2-5; no clear D gene. V was pared by 3 bases and J by 5 bases, with 16 bases between. The CDR3 length is 15 residues. CDR1 and CDR2 from the germline V gene are MNHEY and SVGAGI. The DNA for the CDR3 is TGTGCCAGCAGTTATGAGCGCGGTGGTTCGGAGACCCAGTACTTC. Its protein product is CASSYERGGSETQYF.

The V call is TRBV11-2, the J call TRBJ1-2; D possibly corresponds to TRBD1 (6 bases). Germline CDR1 reads SGHAT; CDR2 reads FQNNGV. The CDR3 spans 13 residues. V was pared by 5 bases and J by 12 bases, with 19 bases between. The CDR3 here is CASSPAGGARNTF. The CDR3 nucleotides are TGTGCCAGCAGCCCCGCTGGGGGGGCGCGAAACACCTTC.

The table lists this clone with a count of one. The chain recombines TRBV6-6 with TRBJ2-7; tentatively, D is TRBD1 (5 bases). The CDR3 has 12 amino acids. V shed 5 bases and J shed 3 bases, with 8 bases lying between them. Germline CDR1 reads MNHNY; CDR2 reads SVGAGI (reference sequence). CDR3 region: CASSLDSYEQYV. The DNA of the CDR3 is TGTGCCAGCAGTCTTGACAGCTACGAGCAGTACGTC.

This clone has a single count. The chain carries TRBV9 and TRBJ1-4; TRBD1 matches 12 bases. This CDR3 contains 18 residues. Looked up from germline, CDR1 is SGDLS and CDR2 is YYNGEE. The J segment lost 7 bases and the V segment lost 0 bases, leaving 10 bases of the junction unmatched. The CDR3 DNA reads as TGTGCCAGCAGCGTAGGCCCGGGACAGGGGGCCTTCGGTGAAAAACTGTTTTTT. As protein: CASSVGPGQGAFGEKLFF.

The J gene is TRBJ1-5, the V gene TRBV5-1; D unresolved. Germline V gene lookup returns CDR1 SGHRS and CDR2 YFSETQ. V was trimmed by 1 base and J by 0 bases, leaving 8 bases between them. The CDR3 totals 15 residues. CDR3 in amino acids: CASSLYGNSNQPQHF. CDR3 DNA sequence: TGCGCCAGCAGCTTGTACGGTAATAGCAATCAGCCCCAGCATTTT.

The rearrangement uses TRBV2 and TRBJ1-5; possibly TRBD1 for D (5 bases). V dropped 4 bases and J dropped 5 bases, with 6 bases sitting between them. The CDR3 totals 12 residues. Germline V gives CDR1 SNHLY, CDR2 FYNNEI. DNA for the CDR3: TGTGCCAGCAGTGCACAGGATCAGCCCCAGCATTTT. Encoded protein: CASSAQDQPQHF. The variable domain in full, with the rest retrieved from reference TRBV2 and TRBJ1-5, is EPEVTQTPSHQVTQMGQEVILRCVPISNHLYFYWYRQILGQKVEFLVSFYNNEISEKSEIFDDQFSVERPDGSNFTLKIRSTKLEDSAMYFCASSAQDQPQHFGDGTRLSIL.

This clone is a singleton in its sample. The chain recombines TRBV18 with TRBJ1-1; D is possibly TRBD1 (6 bases). CDR3 size: 13 residues. V was pared by 6 bases and J by 5 bases, with 13 bases between. Germline V CDR1 and CDR2: KGHSH, LQKENI. The CDR3 DNA reads as TGTGCCAGCTCGAACAGGGTAAAAACTGAAGCTTTCTTT. This gives the protein CASSNRVKTEAFF.

This clone has just a few counts. The chain uses TRBV9 and TRBJ2-7; 9 nucleotides match TRBD1. Per the germline V gene, CDR1 is SGDLS and CDR2 is YYNGEE. V was pared by 0 bases and J by 1 base, with 2 bases of the junction left unmatched. The CDR3 covers 15 residues. The CDR3 nucleotides are TGTGCCAGCAGCGTAGGGGACAGGGCTTCCTACGAGCAGTACGTC. It yields the protein CASSVGDRASYEQYV.

The rearrangement links TRBV6-5 to TRBJ1-5; TRBD1 matches 8 bases. V was clipped by 5 bases and J by 7 bases; unmatched bases: 10. This CDR3 contains 15 residues. In germline, CDR1 is MNHEY, CDR2 SVGAGI. The CDR3 DNA sequence: TGTGCCAGCAGTCCTGGACAGGGCCTTTCACAGCCCCAGCATTTT. Translated, it gives CASSPGQGLSQPQHF.